The T cell receptor (beta chain) under discussion was sequenced for a study of T cell responses to AZD1222 COVID-19 vaccine. Findings and limits, study-wide: Donors in the cohort were predominantly white British and more often female, and clonal diversity was possibly underestimated.

Germline trimming cut 5 bases from V and 4 bases from J; bases unmatched to any gene: 7. The CDR3 is 14 residues long. CDR1 and CDR2 from the germline V gene are LNHDA and SQIVND (reference sequence). The method was immunoSEQ multiplex PCR; TCRdb's version includes in-frame clones alone and lacks a portion of them. The sample contains 150,000 or so clones, 92% of which appear only once. Points on this clone: The antigen is unknown.

The chain recombines TRBV19 with TRBJ1-2; 7 nucleotides match TRBD1. Sequenced material: peripheral blood, taken 28 days after the second AZD1222 dose. The clonotype originates from an adult who received the AZD1222 COVID-19 vaccine. The CDR3 DNA follows: TGTGCCAGTAGTCACAGGGGAGTGGGCTATGGCTACACCTTC. This codes for CASSHRGVGYGYTF.